The clone carrying this TCR beta chain was observed once. Regions amplified from RNA transcripts were the TCR beta CDR3 regions. First-round RT-PCR targeting the TCR CDR3 was performed with the HTBI primer set. TCRdb processed the multiplex PCR reads anew with MiXCR; each CDR3 protein has one entry. The sample records hundreds of thousands of distinct CDR3 sequences, 38% being singletons. Between the trimmed V and J ends, which lost 6 bases and 7 bases, there was a span of 19 bases. The CDR3 has 13 residues. CDR1 is SQVTM and CDR2 is ANQGSEA in the germline V gene. This specimen comes from a study of T cells in Graves' hyperthyroidism and ophthalmopathy.

This receptor was taken from a man aged 18 to 29 with Graves' hyperthyroidism. The source material was blood. The chain has TRBV29-1 and TRBJ2-7, with a tentative D call TRBD1 (5 bases). CDR3 protein: CSVHGQNTGEQYF. The CDR3, as DNA: TGCAGCGTCCATGGACAAAACACCGGGGAGCAGTACTTC.